What follows describes a single TCR beta chain. Germline V gives CDR1 LNHDA, CDR2 SQIVND (reference sequence). V gave up 4 bases and J gave up 3 bases; unmatched junction bases: 11. CDR3 length: 18 amino acids. Under the authors' procedure: Estimation of nucleated cell counts relied on the amplification of reference gene primers. TCRdb keeps only in-frame clones here, not all; method: immunoSEQ multiplex PCR. V and J calls and clone size are as listed in that table; D and trimming were resolved from the DNA. The data contain 150,000 or so clones, roughly 80% of them singletons. This record belongs to a study of blood T cell repertoires in COVID-19. Background on the study: Specimens from acute and convalescent COVID-19 originated in the United States, Italy and Spain. Sources were T cells, B-cell-depleted T cells, or PBMCs; the material itself was cDNA or gDNA.

This TCR was sampled from a woman aged 60 to 75 with COVID-19, enrolled during active disease. What was sequenced was peripheral blood. The gene calls are TRBV19 and TRBJ2-2; 10 bases are shared with TRBD2. CDR3 protein: CASSKQGSSGGYTGELFF. The CDR3 region has the DNA TGTGCCAGTAGTAAACAAGGGTCTAGCGGGGGATACACCGGGGAGCTGTTTTTT.